This TCR beta chain came from a study of T cells after yellow fever vaccination. Study results and caveats: Shared CD4/CD8 clonotypes were a small share, likely from convergent recombination. Though it reached lower strength, the secondary response hit its peak faster, day 5 versus 15.

The study made its TCR cDNA through 5'RACE template switching. That step introduced a universal primer site along with UMIs. TCRdb independently ran MiXCR on the 5' RACE reads; one entry per CDR3 protein. The sample yields roughly 340,000 distinct CDR3 sequences, 8.7% seen once. V was pared by 8 bases and J by 9 bases, with 20 bases between. Germline V gene sequence: CDR1 SNHLY, CDR2 FYNNEI. This CDR3 spans 14 amino acids. This clonotype was counted between two and nine times. Antigen specificity is unknown. The sequence was collected from a man aged 18 to 35 who received the YFV17D yellow fever vaccine. This material consisted of PBMCs, taken on the day of the first yellow fever vaccination. This sequence joins TRBV2 and TRBJ2-1, with D maybe TRBD2 (5 bases). CDR3 sequence (DNA): TGTGCCAGCGCATATAGTGAGACTATCGCTGAGCAGTTCTTC. It yields the protein CASAYSETIAEQFF.